These T cell receptor beta chains were read from a single sample in a study of shared clonotypes between healthy human individuals. TCRdb's table, derived via immunoSEQ multiplex PCR, lists solely in-frame clones and lacks some. The data show some 490,000 clones, 81% seen once. The sample was PBMCs. These receptors came from a woman aged 40 to 50 in good health. Some clones in this sample may be carry-over from other donors' samples. The CDR3 runs from the conserved cysteine through the conserved F or W. A D gene is named only where the DNA matches it firmly. Clone size is shown for a subset of rows, as once, few, many or a class of expanded clone.

>TRBV5-6|NA|TRBJ2-2|NA
TGTGCCAGCAGCTTATCAGCGAAGAACACCGGGGAGCTGTTTTTT
CASSLSAKNTGELFF
>TRBV5-5|NA|TRBJ1-2|NA
TGTGCCAGCAGCCCGAGGGGGGAGGTTACCCTTGGCTACACCTTC
CASSPRGEVTLGYTF
>TRBV28|many|TRBJ1-2|NA
TGTGCCAGCAGATATCAGGGGACTGGCTATGGCTACACCTTC
CASRYQGTGYGYTF
>TRBV7-9|NA|TRBJ2-7|TRBD2
TGTGCCAGCAGCCCGGGGGGTTCCGAGCAGTACTTC
CASSPGGSEQYF
>TRBV7-6|NA|TRBJ1-1|NA
TGTGCCAGCAGCTTAAGACAGGCGAACACTGAAGCTTTCTTT
CASSLRQANTEAFF
>TRBV11-2|NA|TRBJ1-3|NA
TGTGCCAGCAGCTTACACCCGGGAGACGGAAACACCATATATTTT
CASSLHPGDGNTIYF
>TRBV5-8|NA|TRBJ2-2|NA
TGTGCCAGCAGCTTGGGCGGGACTAACACCGGGGAGCTGTTTTTT
CASSLGGTNTGELFF
>TRBV30|NA|TRBJ1-5|NA
TGTGCCTGGAGTTTAGGAAATCAGCCCCAGCATTTT
CAWSLGNQPQHF
>TRBV6-5|NA|TRBJ1-1|TRBD1
TGTGCCAGCAGCTTACGGGCGGGACAGGGCCCTGAAGCTTTCTTT
CASSLRAGQGPEAFF
>TRBV6-5|NA|TRBJ1-3|NA
TGTGCCAGCAGTTACGGGGCAGGGGCCTCTGGAAGCACCATATATTTT
CASSYGAGASGSTIYF
>TRBV7-9|NA|TRBJ2-3|NA
TGTGCCAGCAGCTTAATTGCGGCAGGGAGGACAGATACGCAGTATTTT
CASSLIAAGRTDTQYF
>TRBV11-2|NA|TRBJ1-1|NA
TGTGCCAGCAGCTTAGGGATGAACACTGAAGCTTTCTTT
CASSLGMNTEAFF
>TRBV5-4|NA|TRBJ2-5|NA
TGTGCCAGCAGCTTAAGCCGGGGGCAAGAGACCCAGTACTTC
CASSLSRGQETQYF
>TRBV7-9|NA|TRBJ2-7|NA
TGTGCCAGCAGCTTCCAGGGGTATGGGTACGAGCAGTACTTC
CASSFQGYGYEQYF
>TRBV18|NA|TRBJ1-5|TRBD1
TGTGCCAGCTCATCCGACAGGGGCAATCAGCCCCAGCATTTT
CASSSDRGNQPQHF
>TRBV5-6|NA|TRBJ2-7|NA
TGTGCCAGCAGCCGGGCGGGGTCCATTCTGGAGCAGTACTTC
CASSRAGSILEQYF
>TRBV29-1|NA|TRBJ2-3|TRBD1
TGCAGCGCTGAGGGGGTCCAGGGGGCATCTACGCAGTATTTT
CSAEGVQGASTQYF
>TRBV7-9|once|TRBJ2-5|NA
TGTGCCAGCAGCTCGGATGAGACCCAGTACTTC
CASSSDETQYF
>TRBV6-5|many|TRBJ1-5|NA
TGTGCCAGCAGGGGGGCCGGTGGTAATCAGCCCCAGCATTTT
CASRGAGGNQPQHF
>TRBV28|NA|TRBJ2-1|NA
TGTGCCAGCAAGATGAGAAGACTCACTCGCTTCTACAATGAGCAGTTCTTC
CASKMRRLTRFYNEQFF
>TRBV28|many|TRBJ1-5|NA
TGTGCCAGCAGTTTTTCGGACGGTTTCAATCAGCCCCAGCATTTT
CASSFSDGFNQPQHF
>TRBV28|NA|TRBJ1-5|NA
TGTGCCAGCAGTTACTCATGGGTCCAGCCCCAGCATTTT
CASSYSWVQPQHF
>TRBV19|once|TRBJ1-6|NA
TGTGCCAGTCGTCCTACGAGCTTACAGGGAAGACCCCTCCACTTT
CASRPTSLQGRPLHF
>TRBV2|NA|TRBJ2-5|NA
TGTGCCAGCAGTGAAATCGACAGAGAGACCCAGTACTTC
CASSEIDRETQYF
>TRBV18|NA|TRBJ2-2|TRBD1
TGTGCCAGCTCACCAGGACAGGGTTCGAACACCGGGGAGCTGTTTTTT
CASSPGQGSNTGELFF
>TRBV28|NA|TRBJ1-2|NA
TGTGCCAGCAGTCACCAGAGGGGGAACTATGGCTACACCTTC
CASSHQRGNYGYTF
>TRBV6-1|many|TRBJ1-1|NA
TGTGCCAGCAGTGAAGCGCTGGGGCGGTTGAACACTGAAGCTTTCTTT
CASSEALGRLNTEAFF
>TRBV28|many|TRBJ1-5|NA
TGTGCCAGCAGTTTAGGCAGGCTTAGCAATCAGCCCCAGCATTTT
CASSLGRLSNQPQHF
>TRBV18|NA|TRBJ2-2|TRBD2
TGTGCCAGCTCCCCCGCGGCGGTAGCGGGAAGGAACACCGGGGAGCTGTTTTTT
CASSPAAVAGRNTGELFF
>TRBV2|NA|TRBJ2-3|TRBD1
TGTGCCAGCAGCCCCCGGGACAGGGCAACTGATACGCAGTATTTT
CASSPRDRATDTQYF
>TRBV9|NA|TRBJ2-1|NA
TGTGCCAGCAGCGTGGACGGGACATCCTACAATGAGCAGTTCTTC
CASSVDGTSYNEQFF
>TRBV7-9|NA|TRBJ1-3|TRBD1
TGTGCCAGCAGCTTATTGAATCAGGGGGCGGCTGGAAACACCATATATTTT
CASSLLNQGAAGNTIYF
>TRBV19|NA|TRBJ1-4|NA
TGTGCCAGTAGTGACAGGTCCGGAGGCGAAAAACTGTTTTTT
CASSDRSGGEKLFF
>TRBV7-9|NA|TRBJ2-3|TRBD2
TGTGCCAGCAGCTGGACTAGCGGGAGTTCGGATACGCAGTATTTT
CASSWTSGSSDTQYF
>TRBV27|NA|TRBJ2-7|NA
TGTGCCAGCAGTATGAAACAGGATTCCTACGAGCAGTACTTC
CASSMKQDSYEQYF
>TRBV5-1|NA|TRBJ1-2|NA
TGCGCCAGCAGCTTAAGCGGGCGGGATGGCTACACCTTC
CASSLSGRDGYTF
>TRBV28|many|TRBJ1-1|NA
TGTGCCAGCAGTTTTCGGGGGACGCTGAACACTGAAGCTTTCTTT
CASSFRGTLNTEAFF
>TRBV10-1|NA|TRBJ1-3|NA
TGCGCCAGCAGTGTCGGGGGATCTGGAAACACCATATATTTT
CASSVGGSGNTIYF
>TRBV6-5|NA|TRBJ1-5|NA
TGTGCCAGCAGTTACTCATCAAACAATCAGCCCCAGCATTTT
CASSYSSNNQPQHF
>TRBV6-1|few|TRBJ1-5|TRBD1
TGTGCCAGCAGTAGACCAGGGGGGGAGCCTCAGCCCCAGCATTTT
CASSRPGGEPQPQHF
>TRBV11-2|NA|TRBJ2-5|NA
TGTGCCAGCAGCTTAGCAAGCGAGGAAGGAGAGACCCAGTACTTC
CASSLASEEGETQYF
>TRBV5-1|NA|TRBJ2-7|TRBD2
TGCGCCAGCAGCTTGGTTGGCGGGAGGGTCTACGAGCAGTACTTC
CASSLVGGRVYEQYF
>TRBV5-1|NA|TRBJ2-7|TRBD2
TGCGCCAGCAGCTTGAGGCGGGAGGTGGGCGAGCAGTACTTC
CASSLRREVGEQYF
>TRBV27|many|TRBJ1-5|NA
TGTGCCAGCAGTCCATCACAGGGTCTCAATCAGCCCCAGCATTTT
CASSPSQGLNQPQHF
>TRBV29-1|once|TRBJ2-5|TRBD2
TGCAGCACTGATAGCGGGTATGAGACCCAGTACTTC
CSTDSGYETQYF
>TRBV7-7|NA|TRBJ2-2|TRBD2
TGTGCCAGCAGCTTAGTAGCGGGAGGGCCGTACACCGGGGAGCTGTTTTTT
CASSLVAGGPYTGELFF
>TRBV6-1|once|TRBJ2-7|NA
TGTGCCAGCAGGACGAAGGGGTACGAGCAGTACTTC
CASRTKGYEQYF
>TRBV28|once|TRBJ1-2|NA
TGTGCCAGCAGCCTACGGGCCCAGAGTCTCTATGGCTACACCTTC
CASSLRAQSLYGYTF
>TRBV19|NA|TRBJ2-7|NA
TGTGCCAGTAGTATAGCGGCACTGTCGCCATCCTACGAGCAGTACTTC
CASSIAALSPSYEQYF
>TRBV5-1|NA|TRBJ2-1|TRBD1
TGCGCCAGCAGCTCCCCGGGACAGGGTGCGTTCTTC
CASSSPGQGAFF
>TRBV18|NA|TRBJ1-5|NA
TGTGCCAGCTCACCAGGGGGGGGTTATAGCAATCAGCCCCAGCATTTT
CASSPGGGYSNQPQHF
>TRBV7-2|NA|TRBJ2-3|NA
TGTGCCAGCAGCTTCCAGGGTTACACAGATACGCAGTATTTT
CASSFQGYTDTQYF
>TRBV1|once|TRBJ2-5|NA
TGCACCAGCAGCCAGGGACTAGCTTTGGAGACCCAGTACTTC
CTSSQGLALETQYF
>TRBV7-3|few|TRBJ2-1|TRBD2
TGTGCCAGCAGCTTTTCTAGCGGGAGTTACAATGAGCAGTTCTTC
CASSFSSGSYNEQFF
>TRBV7-9|NA|TRBJ2-1|NA
TGTGCCAGCAGCTCCAACCCAATGGGCGGGCAGTTCTTC
CASSSNPMGGQFF
>TRBV11-2|NA|TRBJ2-7|NA
TGTGCCAGCAGCTTCCTAAGCTCCTACGAGCAGTACTTC
CASSFLSSYEQYF
>TRBV29-1|NA|TRBJ2-1|TRBD1
TGCAGCGTTGCCCCGACAGGGGGCAATGAGCAGTTCTTC
CSVAPTGGNEQFF